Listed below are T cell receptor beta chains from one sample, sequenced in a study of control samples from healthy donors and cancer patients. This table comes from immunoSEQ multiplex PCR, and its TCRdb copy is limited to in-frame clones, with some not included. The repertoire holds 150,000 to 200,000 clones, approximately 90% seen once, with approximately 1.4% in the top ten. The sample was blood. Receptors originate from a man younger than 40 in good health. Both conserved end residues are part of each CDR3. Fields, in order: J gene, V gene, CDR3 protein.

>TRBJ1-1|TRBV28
CASSPYDRAWGTEAFF
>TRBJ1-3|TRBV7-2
CASSFVAPGNTIYF
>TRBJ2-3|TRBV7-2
CASSVDGTDRRTQYF
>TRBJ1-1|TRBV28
CASSLGVALNTEAFF
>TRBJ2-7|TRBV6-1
CASSEGPFSGTASYEQYF
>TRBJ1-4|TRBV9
CASSVLKTYHRSNEKLFF
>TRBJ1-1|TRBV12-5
CASGLRGLNTEAFF
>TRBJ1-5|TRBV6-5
CASSYSSGGDQPQHF
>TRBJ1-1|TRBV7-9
CASSLGGGRGTEAFF
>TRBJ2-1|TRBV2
CASSPARRDNEQFF
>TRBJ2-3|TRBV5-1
CASSFAHSGSGGDTQYF
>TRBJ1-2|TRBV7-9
CASSPNLGAGYGYTF
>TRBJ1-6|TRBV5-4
CASSGEPTGGGSPLHF
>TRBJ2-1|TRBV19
CASSISGATTYNEQFF
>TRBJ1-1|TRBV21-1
CASSPGTGAPEAFF
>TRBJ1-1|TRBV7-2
CASSLGYAGQGSGPEAFF
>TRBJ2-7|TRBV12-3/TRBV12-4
CASSFLVREQYF
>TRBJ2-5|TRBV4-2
CASSQQEQETQYF
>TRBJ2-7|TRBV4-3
CASSQGRQFANEQYF
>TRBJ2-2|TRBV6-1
CASSEFFGDPLRGELFF
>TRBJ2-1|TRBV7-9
CASSFAGIEQFF
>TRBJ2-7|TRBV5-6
CASSSISGAGGQYF
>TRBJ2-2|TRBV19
CASTELITGGVGPGELFF
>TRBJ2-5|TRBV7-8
CASSYPPTGEQETQYF
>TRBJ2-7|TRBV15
CATSFGTGDRNEQYF
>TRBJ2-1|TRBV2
CASSVWAGSYNEQFF
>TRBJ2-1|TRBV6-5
CASSYVGAPKEQFF
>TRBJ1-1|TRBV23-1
CASSQIQLLPPEAFF
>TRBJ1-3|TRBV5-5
CASSLKSSGNTIYF
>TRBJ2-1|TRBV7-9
CASRLAGHNEQFF
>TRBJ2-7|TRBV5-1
CASSLGYEQYF
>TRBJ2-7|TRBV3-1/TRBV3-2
CASSQESRGNYEQYF
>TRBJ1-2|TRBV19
CASSPDRANAWGYGYTF
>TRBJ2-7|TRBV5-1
CASSRTGAPYEQYF
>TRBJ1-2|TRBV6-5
CASRKGTRGYTF
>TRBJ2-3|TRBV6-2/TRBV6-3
CASSYVPGSLHTDTQYF
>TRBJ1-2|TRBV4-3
CASSQDFRGAGIYGYTF
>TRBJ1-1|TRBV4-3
CASSQIPGGTEAFF
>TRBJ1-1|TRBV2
CASRATRLNTEAFF
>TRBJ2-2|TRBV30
CAWSVARNRGELFF